This entry lists 11 T cell receptor beta chains sequenced from one sample in a study of EBV T-cell therapy then PD-1 blockade in nasopharyngeal carcinoma. Treatment of the sample: AdE1-LMPpoly-expanded autologous EBV-specific T-cell therapy followed by anti-PD-1 nivolumab. No cognate antigen is known for these TCRs. Libraries were prepared by immunoSEQ multiplex PCR; TCRdb keeps only in-frame clonotypes and omits some of them. The profile covers 15,000 to 20,000 clones, with over 80% appearing a single time and under 30% taken by the ten largest. Source: CD8+ T cells from blood, taken at day 0 from a patient whose treatment included autologous EBV-specific T cells and nivolumab. The receptors shown here come from a man aged 35 to 55 with nasopharyngeal carcinoma.

The rearrangement links TRBV7-6 to TRBJ2-3, with D possibly TRBD1 on 6 matching bases. CDR3 length: 13 amino acids. The V end lost 5 bases, the J end lost 4 bases, and 10 bases lay between the germline ends. Germline assignment: CDR1 SGHVS and CDR2 FNYEAQ. CDR3: CASSVAGADTQYF. For the CDR3, the DNA is TGTGCCAGCAGCGTCGCAGGGGCAGATACGCAGTATTTT.

CDR3 DNA: TGTGCCAGCAGTTACTCGGGGGAGAACAATGAGCAGTTCTTC. This encodes CASSYSGENNEQFF. This sequence joins TRBV6-5 and TRBJ2-1; D tentatively fits TRBD1 or TRBD2 (5 bases each). The CDR3 consists of 14 residues. V shed 0 bases and J shed 5 bases, with 8 bases lying between them. Germline loops: CDR1 MNHEY, CDR2 SVGAGI.

This clone was observed once. V is TRBV5-1 and J is TRBJ1-1, with 7 bases that match TRBD1. The junction had 10 bases not matched to a gene; V was cut back by 2 bases and J by 6 bases. CDR1 and CDR2 from the germline V gene are SGHRS and YFSETQ. The CDR3 has 15 amino acids. CDR3 DNA sequence: TGCGCCAGCAGCTTCTCTACACAGGGGTGGGCTGAAGCTTTCTTT. It encodes CASSFSTQGWAEAFF.

The chain uses TRBV6-4 and TRBJ2-1; 7 nucleotides align to TRBD1. V trimming: 5 bases; J trimming: 4 bases; junction bases outside the gene matches: 8. The CDR3 extends over 15 amino acids. From germline, CDR1 is MRHNA and CDR2 SNTAGT. CDR3 sequence reads: CASSRSGDSYNEQFF. The CDR3 nucleotides are TGTGCCAGCAGTCGAAGTGGGGACAGTTACAATGAGCAGTTCTTC.

The chain employs TRBV6-5 and TRBJ1-2; 9 nucleotides line up with TRBD1. This CDR3 is 15 amino acids long. Germline-derived CDR1 and CDR2 are MNHEY and SVGAGI. V shed 2 bases, J shed 6 bases, and the junction held 7 bases outside the gene matches. The CDR3 region is CASSYQTGGGDGYTF. The DNA of the CDR3 is TGTGCCAGCAGTTACCAAACAGGGGGCGGGGATGGCTACACCTTC.

The chain has TRBV11-2 and TRBJ2-1, with D tentatively TRBD2 (7 bases). The CDR3 sequence is 15 residues long. Germline CDR1 reads SGHAT; CDR2 reads FQNNGV. The ends were cut back, 4 bases at V and 3 bases at J, with 13 bases in the middle. CDR3 loop: CASSSRGGRYNEQFF. CDR3 in DNA: TGTGCCAGCAGCTCTAGGGGGGGACGCTACAATGAGCAGTTCTTC.

The rearrangement joins TRBV4-1 to TRBJ2-7, with D perhaps TRBD2 (5 bases). Germline V gene sequence: CDR1 MGHRA, CDR2 YSYEKL. The length of the CDR3 is 13 residues. Trimming left V 4 bases short and J 7 bases short, with 14 bases between. CDR3 in DNA: TGCGCCAGCAGCCCCGGGGTGGCGCGAGAGCAGTACTTC. Translation gives CASSPGVAREQYF.

This chain connects TRBV27 to TRBJ1-2; the D is unclear. The germline V gene encodes CDR1 MNHEY and CDR2 SMNVEV (reference sequence). Trimming took 5 bases from V and 5 from J, leaving 15 bases between them. The CDR3 extends over 14 amino acids. This CDR3 is CASSIYPRAYGYTF. The CDR3 coding sequence is TGTGCCAGCAGTATTTACCCTAGAGCATATGGCTACACCTTC.

The chain links TRBV24-1 to TRBJ1-5; TRBD1 agrees at 7 bases. V lost 4 bases to trimming and J lost 8 bases; unmatched junction nucleotides: 7. The V gene's germline CDR1 is KGHDR and CDR2 SFDVKD. This CDR3 comprises 14 residues. The CDR3 region is CATSDRLTGEPQHF. The CDR3 bases are TGTGCCACCAGTGACAGATTAACAGGGGAGCCCCAGCATTTT.

Written as DNA, the CDR3 is TGTGCCAGCTCCCCAGATGGAGGGGCGGCCAAAAACATTCAGTACTTC. Translated: CASSPDGGAAKNIQYF. The chain joins TRBV9 to TRBJ2-4; TRBD2 might be the D (6 bases). CDR1 and CDR2 (germline): SGDLS, YYNGEE. V lost 7 bases and J 1 base, leaving 18 bases between the germline ends. The CDR3 length is 16 residues.

The V and J genes are TRBV9 and TRBJ2-3; the match to TRBD2 covers 9 bases. Germline-derived CDR1 and CDR2 are SGDLS and YYNGEE. With V trimmed by 0 bases and J by 4 bases, 3 bases remained unmatched. The CDR3 loop spans 15 amino acids. The DNA for the CDR3 is TGTGCCAGCAGCGTAGTCGCGGGGGGGCCAGATACGCAGTATTTT. It translates to CASSVVAGGPDTQYF.